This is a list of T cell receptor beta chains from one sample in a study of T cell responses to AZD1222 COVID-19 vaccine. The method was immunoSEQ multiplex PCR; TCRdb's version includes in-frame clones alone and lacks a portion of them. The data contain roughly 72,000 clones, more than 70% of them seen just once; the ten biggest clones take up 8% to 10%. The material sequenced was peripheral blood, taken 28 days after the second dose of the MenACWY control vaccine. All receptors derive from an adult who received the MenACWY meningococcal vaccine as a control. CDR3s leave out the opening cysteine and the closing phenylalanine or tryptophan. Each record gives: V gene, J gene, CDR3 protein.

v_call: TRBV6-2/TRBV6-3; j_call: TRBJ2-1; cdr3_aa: ASSSRQGGLYNEQF
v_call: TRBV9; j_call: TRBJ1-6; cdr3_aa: ASSPGSYNSPLH
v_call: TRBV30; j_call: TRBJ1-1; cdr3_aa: AWRKTGQKNTEAF
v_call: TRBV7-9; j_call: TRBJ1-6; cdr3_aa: ASSDVQGNNSPLH
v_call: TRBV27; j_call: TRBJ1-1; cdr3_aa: ASDTNQGAGEAF
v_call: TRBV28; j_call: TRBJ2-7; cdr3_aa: ASYDRTYEQY
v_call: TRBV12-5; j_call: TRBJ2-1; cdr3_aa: ASLVGTSNYNEQF
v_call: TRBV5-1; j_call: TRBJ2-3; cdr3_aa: ASSLMTGVADTQY
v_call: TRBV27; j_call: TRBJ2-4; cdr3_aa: ASSSGLGTKNIQY
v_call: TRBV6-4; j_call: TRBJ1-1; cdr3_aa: ASSVDGLVNTEAF
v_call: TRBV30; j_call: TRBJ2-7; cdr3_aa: AWSATGQQWY
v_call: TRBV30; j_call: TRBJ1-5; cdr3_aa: ACGRQNSNQPQH
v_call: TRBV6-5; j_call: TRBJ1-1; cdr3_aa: ASSYSWNRMNTEAF
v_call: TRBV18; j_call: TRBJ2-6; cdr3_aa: ASSSGANVLT
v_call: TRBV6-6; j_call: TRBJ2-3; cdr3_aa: ASSYGQDDTDTQY
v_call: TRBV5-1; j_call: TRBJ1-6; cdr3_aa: ASSPGRELDNSPLH
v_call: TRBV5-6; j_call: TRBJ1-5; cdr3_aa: ASSLGGLDQPQH
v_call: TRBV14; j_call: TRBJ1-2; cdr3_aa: ASSQDLDSHYGYT
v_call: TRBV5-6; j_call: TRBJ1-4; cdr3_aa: ASSPGQGREKLF
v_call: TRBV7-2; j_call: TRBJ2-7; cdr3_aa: ASSFGGTGTYEQY
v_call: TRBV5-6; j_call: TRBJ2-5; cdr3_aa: ASSQKVGLAKETQY
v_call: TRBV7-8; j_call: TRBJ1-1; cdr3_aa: ASSPGQGATEAF
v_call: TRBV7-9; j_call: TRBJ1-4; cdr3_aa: ASSFSRPNEKLF
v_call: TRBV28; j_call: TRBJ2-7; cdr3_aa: ASSTLLRGDEQY
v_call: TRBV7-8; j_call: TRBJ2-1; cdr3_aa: ASSPDSSSYNEQF
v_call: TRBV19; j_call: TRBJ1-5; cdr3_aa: ASTGSLNQPQH
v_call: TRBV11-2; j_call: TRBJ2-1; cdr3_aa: ASSPSWGVSYNEQF
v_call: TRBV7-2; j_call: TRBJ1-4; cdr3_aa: ASSLVPETTNEKLF
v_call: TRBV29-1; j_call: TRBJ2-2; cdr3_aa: SVEPSLGRTGELF
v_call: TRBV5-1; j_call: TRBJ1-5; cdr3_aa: ASSLAAGEGQPQH
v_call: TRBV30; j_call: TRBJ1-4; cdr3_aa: AWSAGTGATNEKLF
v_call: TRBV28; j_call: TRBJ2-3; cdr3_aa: ASSLPSGTSGGGGTDTQY
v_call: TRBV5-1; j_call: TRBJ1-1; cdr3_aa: ASSPGKNTEAF
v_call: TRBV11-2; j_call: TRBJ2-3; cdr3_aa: VAGGATDTQY
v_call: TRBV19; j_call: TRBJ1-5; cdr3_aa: ASSIAGRNQPQH